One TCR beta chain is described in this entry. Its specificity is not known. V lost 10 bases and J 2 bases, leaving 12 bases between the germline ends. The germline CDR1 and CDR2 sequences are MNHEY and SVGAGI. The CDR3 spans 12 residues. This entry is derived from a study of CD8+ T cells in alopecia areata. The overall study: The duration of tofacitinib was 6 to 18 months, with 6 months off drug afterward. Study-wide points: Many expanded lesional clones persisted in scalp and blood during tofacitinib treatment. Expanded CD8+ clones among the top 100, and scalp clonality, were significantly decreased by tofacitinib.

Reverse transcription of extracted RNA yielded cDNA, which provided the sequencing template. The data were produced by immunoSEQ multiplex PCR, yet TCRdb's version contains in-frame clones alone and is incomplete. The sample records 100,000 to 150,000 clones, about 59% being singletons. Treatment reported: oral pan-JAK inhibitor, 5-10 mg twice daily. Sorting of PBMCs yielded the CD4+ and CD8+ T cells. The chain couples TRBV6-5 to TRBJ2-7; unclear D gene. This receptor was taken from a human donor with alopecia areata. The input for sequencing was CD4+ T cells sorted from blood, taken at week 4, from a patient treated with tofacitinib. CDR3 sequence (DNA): TGTGCCACCGCAACCGTCCCCTACGAGCAGTACTTC. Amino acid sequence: CATATVPYEQYF.